The 31 T cell receptor beta chains reported below all come from one sample, sequenced in a study of blood T cell repertoires in COVID-19. The method was immunoSEQ multiplex PCR; TCRdb's version includes in-frame clones alone and lacks a portion of them. The sample comprises roughly 290,000 clones, about 90% of which are singletons, and around 1.7% rests with the top ten. The sample was PBMCs or T cells enriched from blood (not recorded which). The receptors here all came from a woman aged 18-29 years with acute COVID-19.

V usage is TRBV15 and J usage is TRBJ1-1; D is perhaps TRBD1 (6 bases). This CDR3 is built from 15 residues. V was shortened by 1 base and J by 2 bases, with 11 bases between the two germline ends. The germline CDR1 and CDR2 sequences are LNHNV and YYDKDF (reference sequence). Written as DNA, the CDR3 is TGTGCCACCAGCAGAGGGTCGGGGGGCAACACTGAAGCTTTCTTT. Its translation: CATSRGSGGNTEAFF.

V and J are TRBV29-1 and TRBJ2-7; 11 nucleotides line up with TRBD2. The V segment lost 0 bases and the J segment 3 bases; nucleotides outside the gene matches: 1. Looked up from germline, CDR1 is SQVTM and CDR2 is ANQGSEA. The CDR3 contains 14 residues. The CDR3 DNA follows: TGCAGCGTTGAAGATAGCGGGAGGGACTACGAGCAGTACTTC. It is translated as CSVEDSGRDYEQYF.

The chain is built from TRBV4-1 and TRBJ1-1; 8 bases align to TRBD1. This CDR3 has 15 residues. J lost 2 bases, V lost 3 bases, and 5 bases had no gene match. The germline V gene has CDR1 MGHRA and CDR2 YSYEKL. This CDR3 is CASSHRGQVNTEAFF. In DNA form, the CDR3 reads TGCGCCAGCAGCCACAGGGGACAGGTAAACACTGAAGCTTTCTTT.

The V call is TRBV7-8, the J call TRBJ1-5; maybe TRBD1 (6 bases). CDR3 length equals 18 residues. Germline V lookup: CDR1 SGHVS, CDR2 FQNEAQ. Trimming left V 0 bases short and J 0 bases short, with 15 bases between. The chain's CDR3 is CASSLAPGVRYSNQPQHF. The CDR3 DNA follows: TGTGCCAGCAGCTTAGCACCAGGGGTAAGATATAGCAATCAGCCCCAGCATTTT.

J is TRBJ2-7 and V is TRBV21-1; TRBD1 is taken as the D call from the table, unchecked against the DNA. TRBV21-1 is an annotated pseudogene. The CDR3 totals 17 residues. The CDR3, as DNA: TGTGCCAGCAGCAAAGCGCTCAGCAGCTACAAGGGGTACGAGCAGTACTTC. Its protein is CASSKALSSYKGYEQYF.

V is TRBV24-1 and J is TRBJ2-1; D possibly corresponds to TRBD1 (6 bases). The CDR3 is 21 residues long. Per the germline V gene, CDR1 is KGHDR and CDR2 is SFDVKD. Trimming removed 0 bases at V and 0 bases at J, with 23 bases between. The chain's CDR3 is CATSDLSIYPQGQSSYNEQFF. CDR3 in DNA: TGTGCCACCAGTGATTTGAGCATCTACCCTCAGGGGCAGAGCTCCTACAATGAGCAGTTCTTC.

The chain employs TRBV5-8 and TRBJ2-1; 14 bases fit TRBD2. J was trimmed by 5 bases and V by 1 base; bases with no gene match: 11. Germline V gives CDR1 SGHTS, CDR2 YDEGEE. This CDR3 is 19 amino acids long. The CDR3 DNA is TGTGCCAGCAGCTTGCTCAAGACTAGCGGGAGGGCCTCGGACAATGAGCAGTTCTTC. Protein product: CASSLLKTSGRASDNEQFF.

This chain joins TRBV9 and TRBJ1-6; 7 nucleotides align to TRBD1. V was pared by 3 bases and J by 4 bases, with 4 bases of the junction left unmatched. Germline CDR1 SGDLS, CDR2 YYNGEE. The length of the CDR3 is 15 residues. Here the CDR3 reads CASSATGSYNSPLHF. The CDR3 DNA reads as TGTGCCAGCAGCGCGACAGGGTCATATAATTCACCCCTCCACTTT. The whole variable domain, remainder taken from reference TRBV9 and TRBJ1-6, is DSGVTQTPKHLITATGQRVTLRCSPRSGDLSVYWYQQSLDQGLQFLIQYYNGEERAKGNILERFSAQQFPDLHSELNLSSLELGDSALYFCASSATGSYNSPLHFGNGTRLTVT.

Only one count was recorded for this clone. The V and J genes are TRBV10-3 and TRBJ1-5; 7 nucleotides match TRBD1. This CDR3 spans 17 amino acids. Trimming cost V 2 bases and J 2 bases; bases outside gene matches: 9. CDR1 is ENHRY and CDR2 is SYGVKD in the germline V gene. The CDR3 nucleotides read TGTGCCATCAGTGAGCGACAGGGCTCTATGGGCAATCAGCCCCAGCATTTT. Encoded protein: CAISERQGSMGNQPQHF.

This sequence joins TRBV7-3 and TRBJ2-7, with TRBD1 matching 7 bases. The V and J ends lost 2 bases and 9 bases, in that order; junction bases with no gene match: 7. CDR3 length: 13 residues. CDR1 is SGHTA, CDR2 FQGTGA, per germline. CDR3 residues: CASSLQTGRTQYF. Here the CDR3 DNA reads TGTGCCAGCAGCTTACAGACAGGGAGAACGCAGTACTTC. Variable domain in full (rest from reference TRBV7-3 and TRBJ2-7): GAGVSQTPSNKVTEKGKYVELRCDPISGHTALYWYRQSLGQGPEFLIYFQGTGAADDSGLPNDRFFAVRPEGSVSTLKIQRTERGDSAVYLCASSLQTGRTQYFGPGTRLTVT.

The genes are TRBV27 and TRBJ2-3; a possible D gene is TRBD2 (5 bases). This CDR3 has 17 amino acids. Trimming shortened V by 2 bases and J by 0 bases, and 15 bases separated the two germline ends. Per the germline V gene, CDR1 is MNHEY and CDR2 is SMNVEV (reference sequence). This CDR3 is CASSLGRGASSTDTQYF. The CDR3 nucleotides are TGTGCCAGCAGTTTAGGGAGAGGAGCATCTAGCACAGATACGCAGTATTTT.

The chain carries TRBV4-2 and TRBJ2-1, with a weak D call TRBD2 (5 bases). This CDR3 is 15 amino acids long. Germline V gives CDR1 LGHNA, CDR2 YNFKEQ. V was clipped by 3 bases and J by 2 bases, with 11 bases between them. The CDR3 is CASSQVSDPYNEQFF. Here the CDR3 DNA reads TGTGCCAGCAGCCAGGTTAGCGACCCCTACAATGAGCAGTTCTTC.

The chain uses TRBV9 and TRBJ1-3, with 7 bases lining up with TRBD1. Germline V gives CDR1 SGDLS, CDR2 YYNGEE. Unmatched junction bases numbered 8, after V lost 4 bases and J lost 4 bases. This CDR3 region has 15 residues. The CDR3 nucleotides read TGTGCCAGCAGCCGGGAGGGGGCGCGGGGAAACACCATATATTTT. The encoded protein is CASSREGARGNTIYF.

V gene TRBV29-1 combines with J gene TRBJ2-1; 7 positions match TRBD1. Trimming took 7 bases from V and 6 from J; bases not matched to a gene: 6. Germline V gene data show CDR1 as SQVTM and CDR2 as ANQGSEA. This CDR3 is 12 amino acids long. The CDR3 here is CSAIGDSNEQFF. The CDR3 region has the DNA TGCAGCGCAATTGGGGACAGCAATGAGCAGTTCTTC.

The chain links TRBV10-3 to TRBJ2-4, with 7 bases matching TRBD1. CDR1 and CDR2 from the germline V gene are ENHRY and SYGVKD. The CDR3 is 15 residues long. The trim removed 3 bases at V and 9 bases at J, leaving 11 bases unmatched. In DNA, the CDR3 is TGTGCCATCAGTGAAACTAGGACAGGTGGGGGCATTCAGTACTTC. This codes for CAISETRTGGGIQYF.

The chain has TRBV5-8 and TRBJ1-5, with 9 positions matching TRBD1. The CDR3 has 18 residues. From germline, CDR1 is SGHTS and CDR2 YDEGEE. Trimming at V came to 3 bases and at J to 4 bases, leaving 14 bases not matched to a gene. CDR3 protein: CASSSTGGMDIRNQPQHF. For the CDR3, the DNA is TGTGCCAGCAGCTCCACAGGGGGCATGGATATTAGGAATCAGCCCCAGCATTTT.

CDR3 sequence: CSASLSSGNTIYF. The CDR3, as DNA: TGCAGTGCTAGTCTGAGCTCTGGAAACACCATATATTTT. V gene TRBV20-1 combines with J gene TRBJ1-3; the D is unclear. Trimming stripped 3 bases from V and 0 bases from J, with 6 bases between. This CDR3 region has 13 residues. Germline-derived CDR1 and CDR2 are DFQATT and SNEGSKA (reference sequence).

This clone was seen a few times. The V gene is TRBV7-9, the J gene TRBJ1-3; D is possibly TRBD1 (6 bases). The CDR3 runs to 15 residues. CDR1 and CDR2 (germline): SEHNR, FQNEAQ (reference sequence). Between the trimmed V and J ends, which lost 3 bases and 2 bases, there was a span of 11 bases. The CDR3 sequence: CASSFGTGPGNTIYF. CDR3 in DNA: TGTGCCAGCAGCTTTGGAACAGGGCCTGGAAACACCATATATTTT.

The chain uses TRBV4-2 and TRBJ2-7; 7 bases align to TRBD2. CDR3 size: 17 residues. V lost 0 bases to trimming and J lost 6 bases; unmatched junction nucleotides: 14. CDR1 and CDR2 (germline): LGHNA, YNFKEQ. CDR3 protein: CASSQDSGSSPTFEQYF. The CDR3 DNA reads as TGTGCCAGCAGCCAAGATAGCGGGTCCTCCCCTACCTTCGAGCAGTACTTC.

This sequence joins TRBV7-8 and TRBJ2-5, with 12 bases aligning to TRBD2. Trimming removed 5 bases from V and 4 bases from J; junction bases left unmatched: 14. The CDR3 contains 18 residues. Germline V gives CDR1 SGHVS, CDR2 FQNEAQ. The CDR3 spells CASSPGLAGPGGGETQYF. CDR3 DNA sequence: TGTGCCAGCAGCCCTGGACTAGCGGGACCCGGGGGCGGAGAGACCCAGTACTTC.

The rearrangement links TRBV7-8 to TRBJ2-3, with 9 bases that match TRBD2. Germline V gene sequence: CDR1 SGHVS, CDR2 FQNEAQ. The CDR3 is 14 amino acids. With V trimmed by 5 bases and J by 11 bases, 11 bases remained unmatched. The DNA of the CDR3 is TGTGCCAGCAGCCCCCTTGTAGCGGGAGTATGGCAGTATTTT. It is translated as CASSPLVAGVWQYF. The full variable domain, its missing parts supplied by reference TRBV7-8 and TRBJ2-3, is GAGVSQSPRYKVAKRGQDVALRCDPISGHVSLFWYQQALGQGPEFLTYFQNEAQLDKSGLPSDRFFAERPEGSVSTLKIQRTQQEDSAVYLCASSPLVAGVWQYFGPGTRLTVL.

V gene TRBV4-2 combines with J gene TRBJ2-1, with 7 positions matching TRBD1. J gave up 10 bases and V 0 bases, and 12 bases lay outside the gene matches. CDR1 and CDR2 from the germline V gene are LGHNA and YNFKEQ. The length of the CDR3 is 16 residues. This chain's CDR3 is CASSQEAGTVPLEQFF. In DNA, the CDR3 is TGTGCCAGCAGCCAAGAAGCCGGGACAGTACCCTTAGAGCAGTTCTTC.

The CDR3 reads CASSPTPLAGGPGDTQYF. The DNA for the CDR3 is TGTGCCAGCAGTCCAACTCCTCTAGCGGGAGGGCCCGGTGATACGCAGTATTTT. V usage is TRBV27 and J usage is TRBJ2-3, with 12 bases matching TRBD2. The CDR3 contains 18 residues. V shed 5 bases, J shed 6 bases, and the junction held 15 bases outside the gene matches. Germline-derived CDR1 and CDR2 are MNHEY and SMNVEV (reference sequence).

This chain links TRBV7-9 with TRBJ2-2; 9 nucleotides match TRBD2. There are 17 residues in the CDR3. Germline values: CDR1 SEHNR, CDR2 FQNEAQ (reference sequence). V shed 5 bases and J 7 bases; nucleotides not matched to a gene: 14. The CDR3 loop is CASSPTSGGRAFGELFF. In nucleotides, the CDR3 is TGTGCCAGCAGCCCCACTTCCGGCGGGAGGGCCTTCGGGGAGCTGTTTTTT.

The chain is built from TRBV5-4 and TRBJ2-1, with TRBD1 identical over 10 bases. Germline-derived CDR1 and CDR2 are SGHNT and YYREEE (reference sequence). The CDR3 is made up of 15 amino acids. The V segment lost 3 bases and the J segment 3 bases; nucleotides outside the gene matches: 3. The DNA for the CDR3 is TGTGCCAGCAGCTCGGGGACAGGGGACTACAATGAGCAGTTCTTC. Translating it yields CASSSGTGDYNEQFF.

The J gene is TRBJ1-3, the V gene TRBV27; D gene unclear. CDR3 size: 14 residues. The V and J ends lost 4 bases and 0 bases respectively, with 7 bases between them. The germline gives CDR1 MNHEY, CDR2 SMNVEV (reference sequence). The DNA for the CDR3 is TGTGCCAGCAGTTCCTCGTACTCTGGAAACACCATATATTTT. Its translation is CASSSSYSGNTIYF.

The chain carries TRBV7-9 and TRBJ2-1, with D uncertain. Trimming shortened V by 1 base and J by 8 bases, and 12 bases separated the two germline ends. CDR3 size: 14 residues. Germline values: CDR1 SEHNR, CDR2 FQNEAQ (reference sequence). CDR3 sequence reads: CASSLVLSGYEQFF. DNA of the CDR3: TGTGCCAGCAGCTTAGTGCTATCTGGTTATGAGCAGTTCTTC.

V gene TRBV2 combines with J gene TRBJ2-3; D possibly corresponds to TRBD2 (6 bases). V lost 7 bases and J 6 bases, leaving 29 bases between the germline ends. Germline V CDR1 and CDR2: SNHLY, FYNNEI. The CDR3 has 18 amino acids. DNA of the CDR3: TGTGCCAGCAAGGGGCAAGGAGTCCGGGGGAGTGGGGGGGATACGCAGTATTTT. It translates to CASKGQGVRGSGGDTQYF.

The chain joins TRBV7-2 to TRBJ1-2; D might be TRBD1 (5 bases). The CDR3 contains 16 residues. V was shortened by 5 bases and J by 6 bases, with 22 bases between the two germline ends. CDR1 SGHTA and CDR2 FQGNSA come from the germline V gene. CDR3 amino acids: CASSHYGGVDVDGYTF. The CDR3 DNA follows: TGTGCCAGCAGCCATTACGGGGGGGTGGATGTGGATGGCTACACCTTC.

CDR3 DNA sequence: TGTGCCAGCAGCTTAGCGAGTAACTTTTACTCCTACAATGAGCAGTTCTTC. Translated: CASSLASNFYSYNEQFF. The chain is built from TRBV7-2 and TRBJ2-1; D is uncertain. V gave up 0 bases and J gave up 0 bases, with 12 bases separating them. The CDR3 has 17 residues. The germline gives CDR1 SGHTA, CDR2 FQGNSA. The variable domain in full, completed from reference TRBV7-2 and TRBJ2-1, reads GAGVSQSPSNKVTEKGKDVELRCDPISGHTALYWYRQSLGQGLEFLIYFQGNSAPDKSGLPSDRFSAERTGGSVSTLTIQRTQQEDSAVYLCASSLASNFYSYNEQFFGPGTRLTVL.

V is TRBV5-1 and J is TRBJ2-3; 10 bases line up with TRBD2. V shed 0 bases, J shed 2 bases, and the junction held 6 bases outside the gene matches. There are 17 residues in the CDR3. CDR1 is SGHRS, CDR2 YFSETQ, per germline. DNA of the CDR3: TGCGCCAGCAGCTTGGTCGCACTAGCGGGATTCACAGATACGCAGTATTTT. Amino acids: CASSLVALAGFTDTQYF.